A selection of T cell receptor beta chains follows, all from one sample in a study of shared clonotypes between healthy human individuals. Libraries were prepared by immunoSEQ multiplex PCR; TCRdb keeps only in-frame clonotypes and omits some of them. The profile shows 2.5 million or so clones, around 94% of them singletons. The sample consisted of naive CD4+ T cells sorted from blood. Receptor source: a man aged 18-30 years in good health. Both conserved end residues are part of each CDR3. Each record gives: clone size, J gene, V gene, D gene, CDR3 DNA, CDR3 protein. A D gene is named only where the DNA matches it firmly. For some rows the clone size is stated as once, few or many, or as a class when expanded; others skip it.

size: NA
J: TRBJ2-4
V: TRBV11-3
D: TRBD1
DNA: TGCGCTGATAAATACATGATCGGCTACAGGGGCCTAGCCAAAAACATTCAGTACTTC
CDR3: CADKYMIGYRGLAKNIQYF

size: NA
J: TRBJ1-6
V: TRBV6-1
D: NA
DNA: TGTGCCAGCAGTGAACAGGGGAGAACAAATTCACCCCTCCACTTT
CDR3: CASSEQGRTNSPLHF

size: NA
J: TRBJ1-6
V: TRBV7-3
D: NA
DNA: TGTGCCAGCAGCTTAAGCGGGGATTCACCCCTCCACTTT
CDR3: CASSLSGDSPLHF

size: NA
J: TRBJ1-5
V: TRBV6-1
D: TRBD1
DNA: TGTGCCAGCAGTGAACCTTGGACAGGGGGTCGAGGAAATCAGCCCCAGCATTTT
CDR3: CASSEPWTGGRGNQPQHF

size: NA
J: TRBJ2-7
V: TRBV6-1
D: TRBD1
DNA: TGTGCCAGCAGCAGGGACAGGGGCTCCTACGAGCAGTACTTC
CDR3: CASSRDRGSYEQYF

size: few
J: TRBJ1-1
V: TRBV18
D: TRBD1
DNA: TGTGCCAGCTCACCACAGGGACAGGGGAGAACTGAAGCTTTCTTT
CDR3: CASSPQGQGRTEAFF

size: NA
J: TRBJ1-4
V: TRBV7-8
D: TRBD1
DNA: TGTGCCAGCAGCCGGGGACAGGGTGGGGAAAAACTGTTTTTT
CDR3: CASSRGQGGEKLFF

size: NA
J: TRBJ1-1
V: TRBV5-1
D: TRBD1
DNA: TGCGCCAGCAGTCCCTCGGGGACAGGGGTTCTGAACACTGAAGCTTTCTTT
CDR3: CASSPSGTGVLNTEAFF

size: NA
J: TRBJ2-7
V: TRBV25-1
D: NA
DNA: TGTGCCAGCAGTGGGTTGTCTTCCTACGAGCAGTACTTC
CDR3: CASSGLSSYEQYF

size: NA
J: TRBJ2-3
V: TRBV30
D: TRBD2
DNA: TGTGCCTGGAGCTTACTAGCGGGGGGTGTCACAGATACGCAGTATTTT
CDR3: CAWSLLAGGVTDTQYF

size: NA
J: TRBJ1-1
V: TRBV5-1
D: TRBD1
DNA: TGCGCCAGCAGCTTGGGTCAGGGGGCCCGAAGGATGAACACTGAAGCTTTCTTT
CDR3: CASSLGQGARRMNTEAFF

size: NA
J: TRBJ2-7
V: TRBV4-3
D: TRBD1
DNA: TGCGCCAGCAGCCAAGAAGGGACAGACTACGAGCAGTACTTC
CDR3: CASSQEGTDYEQYF

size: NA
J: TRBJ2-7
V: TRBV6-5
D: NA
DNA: TGTGCCAGCACCAGGGCTTTCTCCTACGAGCAGTACTTC
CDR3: CASTRAFSYEQYF

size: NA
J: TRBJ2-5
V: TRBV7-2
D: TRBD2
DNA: TGTGCCAGCAGCTCAGGACTAGAGGAAGAGACCCAGTACTTC
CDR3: CASSSGLEEETQYF

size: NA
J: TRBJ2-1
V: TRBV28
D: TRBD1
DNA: TGTGCCACTCCCGGACAGGGCCGGGATGAGCAGTTCTTC
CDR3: CATPGQGRDEQFF

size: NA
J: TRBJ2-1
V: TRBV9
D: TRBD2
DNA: TGTGCCAGCAGCGGTAGCGGGGGGGCCGACAATGAGCAGTTCTTC
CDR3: CASSGSGGADNEQFF

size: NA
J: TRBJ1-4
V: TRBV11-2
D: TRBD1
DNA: TGTGCCAGCAGCTTAGGGGACAGGGGACTAACCCATGAAAAACTGTTTTTT
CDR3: CASSLGDRGLTHEKLFF

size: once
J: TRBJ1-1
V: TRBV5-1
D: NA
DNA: TGCGCCAGCAGGGCCGGGACAATGAACACTGAAGCTTTCTTT
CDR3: CASRAGTMNTEAFF

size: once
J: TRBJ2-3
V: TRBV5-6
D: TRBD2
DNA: TGTGCCAGCAGCTTGGTTGGCGGGGGGCCGAGCACAGATACGCAGTATTTT
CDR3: CASSLVGGGPSTDTQYF

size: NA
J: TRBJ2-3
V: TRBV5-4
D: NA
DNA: TGTGCCAGCAGCCTAGACGTCGGCGCGCAGTATTTT
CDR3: CASSLDVGAQYF

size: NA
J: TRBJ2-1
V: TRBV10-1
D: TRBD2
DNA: TGCGCCAGCAGTGTTGGAACTAGCGGGGCCGACAATGAGCAGTTCTTC
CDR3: CASSVGTSGADNEQFF

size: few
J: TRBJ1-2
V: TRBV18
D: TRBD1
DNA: TGTGCCAGCTCACCACAAGGGACAGGTGCTGGCTACACCTTC
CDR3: CASSPQGTGAGYTF

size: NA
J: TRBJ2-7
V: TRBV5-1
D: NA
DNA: TGCGCCAGCAGCTTGGAACAGTACGAGCAGTACTTC
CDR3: CASSLEQYEQYF

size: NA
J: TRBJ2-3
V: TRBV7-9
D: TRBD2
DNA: TGTGCCAGCAGCCCCATCCCGGGGGGGCGGGATACGCAGTATTTT
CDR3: CASSPIPGGRDTQYF

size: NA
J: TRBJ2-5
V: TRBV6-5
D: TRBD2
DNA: TGTGCCAGCACGGCTAGCGGGAGGGGAGAGACCCAGTACTTC
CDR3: CASTASGRGETQYF

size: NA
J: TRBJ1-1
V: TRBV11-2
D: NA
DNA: TGTGCCAGCAGCTTATGGTCAGGACAACTGAACACTGAAGCTTTCTTT
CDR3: CASSLWSGQLNTEAFF

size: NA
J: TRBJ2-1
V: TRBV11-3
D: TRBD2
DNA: TGTGCCAGCAGCTTAGATCAGGCTAGCGGGATTGACAATGAGCAGTTCTTC
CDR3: CASSLDQASGIDNEQFF

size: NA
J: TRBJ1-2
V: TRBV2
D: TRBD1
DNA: TGTGCCAGCAGGAGGACAGGGGAAGGCTACACCTTC
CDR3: CASRRTGEGYTF

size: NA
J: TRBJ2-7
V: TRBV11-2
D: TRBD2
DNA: TGTGCCAGCAGCTTCCCGGGACTAGCGGTTACCTACGAGCAGTACTTC
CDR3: CASSFPGLAVTYEQYF

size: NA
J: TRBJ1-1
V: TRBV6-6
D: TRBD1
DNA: TGTGCCAGCAGCCGACAGGGAGAAGCTTTCTTT
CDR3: CASSRQGEAFF

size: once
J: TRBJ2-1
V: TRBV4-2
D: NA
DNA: TGTGCCAGCAGCCAAGATGTGAGCTCCTACAATGAGCAGTTCTTC
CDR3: CASSQDVSSYNEQFF

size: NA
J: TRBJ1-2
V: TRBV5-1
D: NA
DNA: TGCGCCAGCAGCTTGGAGAGTAACTATGGCTACACCTTC
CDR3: CASSLESNYGYTF

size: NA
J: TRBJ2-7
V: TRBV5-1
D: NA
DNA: TGCGCCAGCAGCTTGGTCGGGACTCAGGGCTACGAGCAGTACTTC
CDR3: CASSLVGTQGYEQYF

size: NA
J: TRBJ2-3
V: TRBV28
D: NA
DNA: TGTGCCAGCAGCTCTGGGGGCTACACAGATACGCAGTATTTT
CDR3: CASSSGGYTDTQYF

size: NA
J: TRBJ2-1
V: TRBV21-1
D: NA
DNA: TGTGCCAGCAGCAAAGGGACCTCCTGGTTCTTC
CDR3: CASSKGTSWFF

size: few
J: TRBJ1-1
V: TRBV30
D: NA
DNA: TGTGCCTGGATCTCAGGGAAAACTGAAGCTTTCTTT
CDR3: CAWISGKTEAFF

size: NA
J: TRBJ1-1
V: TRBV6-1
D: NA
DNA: TGTGCCAGCAGTGAGCAGGTATTGAACACTGAAGCTTTCTTT
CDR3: CASSEQVLNTEAFF

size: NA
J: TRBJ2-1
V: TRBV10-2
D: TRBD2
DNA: TGCGCCAGTGGACTAGCGGGGGCTGAGCAGTTCTTC
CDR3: CASGLAGAEQFF

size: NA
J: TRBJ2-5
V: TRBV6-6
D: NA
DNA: TGTGCCAGCAGTTACTCTGGGGGGTATACAGAGACCCAGTACTTC
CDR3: CASSYSGGYTETQYF

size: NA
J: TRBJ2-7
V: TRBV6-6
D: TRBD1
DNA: TGTGCCAGCAGTCGGACAGGAGAGTCCTACGAGCAGTACTTC
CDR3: CASSRTGESYEQYF

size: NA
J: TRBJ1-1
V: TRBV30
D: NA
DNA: TGTGCCTGGAGCCGGGGCAGGCCCTGGGACACTGAAGCTTTCTTT
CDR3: CAWSRGRPWDTEAFF

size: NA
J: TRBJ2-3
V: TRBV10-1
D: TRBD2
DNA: TGCGCCAGCAGTGGATTACTAGCGGGTAAAGATACGCAGTATTTT
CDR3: CASSGLLAGKDTQYF

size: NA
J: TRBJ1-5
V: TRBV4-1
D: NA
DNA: TGCGCCAGCAGCCAAGATGGCAGGTTCAGCAATCAGCCCCAGCATTTT
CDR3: CASSQDGRFSNQPQHF

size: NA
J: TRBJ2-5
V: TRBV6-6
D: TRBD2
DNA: TGTGCCAGCAGTTACTCAAGGACTAGCTCCGGGACCCAGTACTTC
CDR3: CASSYSRTSSGTQYF

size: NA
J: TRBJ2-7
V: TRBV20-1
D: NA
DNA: TGCAGTGCTAGAGGTTCATACGAGCAGTACTTC
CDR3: CSARGSYEQYF

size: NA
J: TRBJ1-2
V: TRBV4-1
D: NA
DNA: TGCGCCAGCAGCCAAGGGGGTTACTATGGCTACACCTTC
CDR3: CASSQGGYYGYTF

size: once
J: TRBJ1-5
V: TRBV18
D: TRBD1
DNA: TGTGCCAGCTCACCAGGGACAGGGGGAAAGAATCAGCCCCAGCATTTT
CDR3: CASSPGTGGKNQPQHF

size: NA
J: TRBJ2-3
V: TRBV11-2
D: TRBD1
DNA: TGTGCCAGCAGCTTACGGCGGACAGGGGAAAGCACAGATACGCAGTATTTT
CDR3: CASSLRRTGESTDTQYF

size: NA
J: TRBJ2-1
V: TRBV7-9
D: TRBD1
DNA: TGTGCCAGCAGCCTGGACAGGGGGCAAGGTCCTTACAATGAGCAGTTCTTC
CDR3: CASSLDRGQGPYNEQFF

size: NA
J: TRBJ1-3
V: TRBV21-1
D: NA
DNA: TGTGCCAGTCGGCAGCAAAGACGCCTTATCTCTGGAAACACCATATATTTT
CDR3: CASRQQRRLISGNTIYF

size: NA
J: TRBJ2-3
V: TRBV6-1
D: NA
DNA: TGTGCCAGCAGTGATGGAGCTAACACAGATACGCAGTATTTT
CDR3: CASSDGANTDTQYF

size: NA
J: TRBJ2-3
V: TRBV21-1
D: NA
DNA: TGTGCCAGCCTCTTTACAGGGCTTATTAGCACAGATACGCAGTATTTT
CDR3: CASLFTGLISTDTQYF

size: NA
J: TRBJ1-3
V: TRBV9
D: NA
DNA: TGTGCCAGCAGCGTAGCCCCGGCGTCCTCTGGAAACACCATATATTTT
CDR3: CASSVAPASSGNTIYF

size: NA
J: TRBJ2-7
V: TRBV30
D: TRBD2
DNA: TGTGCCTGGAGTCCTCGGACTAGCGGGGGGGCCCACGAGCAGTACTTC
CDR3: CAWSPRTSGGAHEQYF

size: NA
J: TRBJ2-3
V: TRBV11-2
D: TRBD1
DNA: TGTGCCAGCAGCTCGGGACAGGGTCCAGATACGCAGTATTTT
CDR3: CASSSGQGPDTQYF

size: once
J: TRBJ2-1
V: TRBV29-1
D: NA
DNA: TGCAGCGTTTCTGAAGTTGGGACTTTTGGCGGCTACAATGAGCAGTTCTTC
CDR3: CSVSEVGTFGGYNEQFF

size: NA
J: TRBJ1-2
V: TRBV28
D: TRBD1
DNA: TGTGCCAGCAGCCCAAGGGACAGGGTGGACTATGGCTACACCTTC
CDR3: CASSPRDRVDYGYTF

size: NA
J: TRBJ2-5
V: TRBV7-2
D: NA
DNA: TGTGCCAGCAGCCAGGGGACTACCCTCCAAGAGACCCAGTACTTC
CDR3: CASSQGTTLQETQYF

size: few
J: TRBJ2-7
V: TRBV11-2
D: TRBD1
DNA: TGTGCCAGCAGCTTGGACTCCGGGACAGGGACCTACGAGCAGTACTTC
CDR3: CASSLDSGTGTYEQYF

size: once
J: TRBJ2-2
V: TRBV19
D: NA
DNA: TGTGCCAGTAACCGGGCCGGGGAGCTGTTTTTT
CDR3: CASNRAGELFF